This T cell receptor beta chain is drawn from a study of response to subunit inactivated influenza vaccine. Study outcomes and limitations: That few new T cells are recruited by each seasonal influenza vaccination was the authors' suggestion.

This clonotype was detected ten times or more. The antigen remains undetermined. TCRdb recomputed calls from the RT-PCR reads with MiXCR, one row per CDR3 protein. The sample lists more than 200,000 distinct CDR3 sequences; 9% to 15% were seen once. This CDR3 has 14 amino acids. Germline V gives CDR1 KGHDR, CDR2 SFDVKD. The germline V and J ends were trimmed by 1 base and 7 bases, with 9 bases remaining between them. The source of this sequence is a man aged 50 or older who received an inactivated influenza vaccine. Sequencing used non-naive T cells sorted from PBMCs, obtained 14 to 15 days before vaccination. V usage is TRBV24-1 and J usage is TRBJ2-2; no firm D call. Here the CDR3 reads CATSDLREDGELFF. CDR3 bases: TGTGCCACCAGTGATTTAAGGGAAGACGGGGAGCTGTTTTTT.